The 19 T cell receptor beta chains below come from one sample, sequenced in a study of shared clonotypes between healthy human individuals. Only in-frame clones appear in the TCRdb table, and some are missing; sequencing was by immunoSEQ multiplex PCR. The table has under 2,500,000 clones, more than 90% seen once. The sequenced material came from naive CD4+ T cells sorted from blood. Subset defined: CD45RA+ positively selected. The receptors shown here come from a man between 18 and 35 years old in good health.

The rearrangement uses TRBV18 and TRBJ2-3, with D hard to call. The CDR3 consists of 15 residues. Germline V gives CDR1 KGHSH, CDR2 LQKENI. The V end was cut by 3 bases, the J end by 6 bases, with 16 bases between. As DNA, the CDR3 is TGTGCCAGCTCACCGGGATCGCTAGATAAGGATACGCAGTATTTT. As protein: CASSPGSLDKDTQYF.

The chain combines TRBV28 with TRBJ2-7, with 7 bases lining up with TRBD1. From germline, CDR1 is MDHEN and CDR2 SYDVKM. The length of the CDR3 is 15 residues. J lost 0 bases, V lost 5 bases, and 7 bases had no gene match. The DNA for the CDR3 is TGTGCCAGCAGTCCTTCCCGACAGGGCTCCTACGAGCAGTACTTC. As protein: CASSPSRQGSYEQYF.

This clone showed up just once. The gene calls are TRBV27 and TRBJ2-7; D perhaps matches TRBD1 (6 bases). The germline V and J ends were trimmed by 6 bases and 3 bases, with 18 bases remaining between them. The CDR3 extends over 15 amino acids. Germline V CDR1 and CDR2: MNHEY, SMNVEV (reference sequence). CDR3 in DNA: TGTGCCAGCAGCCTTTGGGGGCCCCTCTACTACGAGCAGTACTTC. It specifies CASSLWGPLYYEQYF.

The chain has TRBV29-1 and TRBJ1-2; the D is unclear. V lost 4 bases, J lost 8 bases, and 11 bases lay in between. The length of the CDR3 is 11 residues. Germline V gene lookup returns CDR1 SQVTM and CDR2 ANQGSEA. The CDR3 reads CSVGGSLGYTF. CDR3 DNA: TGCAGCGTTGGGGGATCCCTCGGCTACACCTTC.

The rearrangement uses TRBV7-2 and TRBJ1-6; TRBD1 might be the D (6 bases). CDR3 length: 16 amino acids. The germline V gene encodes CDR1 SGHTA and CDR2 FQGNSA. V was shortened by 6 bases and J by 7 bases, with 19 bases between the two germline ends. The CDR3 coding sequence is TGTGCCAGCAGACTCAGCGGACAGTACCTCAATTCACCCCTCCACTTT. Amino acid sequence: CASRLSGQYLNSPLHF. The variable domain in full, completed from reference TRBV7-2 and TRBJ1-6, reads GAGVSQSPSNKVTEKGKDVELRCDPISGHTALYWYRQSLGQGLEFLIYFQGNSAPDKSGLPSDRFSAERTGGSVSTLTIQRTQQEDSAVYLCASRLSGQYLNSPLHFGNGTRLTVT.

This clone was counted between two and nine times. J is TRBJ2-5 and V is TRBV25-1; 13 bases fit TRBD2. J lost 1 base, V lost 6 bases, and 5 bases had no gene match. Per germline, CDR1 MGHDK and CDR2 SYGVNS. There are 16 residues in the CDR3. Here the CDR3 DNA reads TGTGCCAGCAGCCTACTAGCGGGAGGGTCCCAAGAGACCCAGTACTTC. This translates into CASSLLAGGSQETQYF.

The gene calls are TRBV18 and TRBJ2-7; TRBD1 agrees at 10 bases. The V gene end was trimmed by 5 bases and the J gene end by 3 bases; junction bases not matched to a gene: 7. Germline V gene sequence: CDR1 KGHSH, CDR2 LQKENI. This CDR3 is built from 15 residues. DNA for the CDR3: TGTGCCAGCTCATCACGGACAGGGGGAAACTACGAGCAGTACTTC. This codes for CASSSRTGGNYEQYF.

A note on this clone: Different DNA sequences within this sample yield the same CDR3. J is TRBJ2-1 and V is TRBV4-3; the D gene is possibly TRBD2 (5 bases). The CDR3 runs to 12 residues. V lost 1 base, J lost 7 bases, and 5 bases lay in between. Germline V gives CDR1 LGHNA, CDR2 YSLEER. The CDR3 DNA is TGCGCCAGCAGCCAAGTAGCGAATGAGCAGTTCTTC. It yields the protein CASSQVANEQFF.

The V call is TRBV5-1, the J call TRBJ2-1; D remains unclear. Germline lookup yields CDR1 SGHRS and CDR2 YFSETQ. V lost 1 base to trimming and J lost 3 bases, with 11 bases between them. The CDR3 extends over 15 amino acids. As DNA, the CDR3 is TGCGCCAGCAGCTTGCCTAACAGTTTCTACAATGAGCAGTTCTTC. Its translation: CASSLPNSFYNEQFF.

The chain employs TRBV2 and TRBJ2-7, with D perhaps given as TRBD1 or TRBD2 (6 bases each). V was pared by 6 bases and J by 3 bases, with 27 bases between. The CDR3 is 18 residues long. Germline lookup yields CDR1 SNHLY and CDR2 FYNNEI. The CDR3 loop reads CASSETPPGGHGNYEQYF. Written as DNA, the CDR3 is TGTGCCAGCAGCGAAACCCCCCCTGGGGGGCATGGGAACTACGAGCAGTACTTC.

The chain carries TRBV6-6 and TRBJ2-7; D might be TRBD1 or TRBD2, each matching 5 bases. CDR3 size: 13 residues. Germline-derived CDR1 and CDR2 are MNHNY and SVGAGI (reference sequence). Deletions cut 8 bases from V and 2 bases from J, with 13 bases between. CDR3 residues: CASGRDETYEQYF. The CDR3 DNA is TGTGCCAGCGGCCGGGACGAGACCTACGAGCAGTACTTC.

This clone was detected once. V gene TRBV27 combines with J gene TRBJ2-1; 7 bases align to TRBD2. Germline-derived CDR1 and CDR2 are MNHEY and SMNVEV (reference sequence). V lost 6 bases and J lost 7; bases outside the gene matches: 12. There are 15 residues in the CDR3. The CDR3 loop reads CASRTPGGERNEQFF. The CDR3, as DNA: TGTGCCAGCAGGACCCCGGGGGGTGAGAGAAATGAGCAGTTCTTC.

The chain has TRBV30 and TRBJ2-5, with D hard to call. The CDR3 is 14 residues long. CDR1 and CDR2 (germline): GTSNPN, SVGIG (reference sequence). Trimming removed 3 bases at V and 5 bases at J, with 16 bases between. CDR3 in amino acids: CAWRKDHRWETQYF. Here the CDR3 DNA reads TGTGCCTGGAGAAAGGATCACAGATGGGAGACCCAGTACTTC.

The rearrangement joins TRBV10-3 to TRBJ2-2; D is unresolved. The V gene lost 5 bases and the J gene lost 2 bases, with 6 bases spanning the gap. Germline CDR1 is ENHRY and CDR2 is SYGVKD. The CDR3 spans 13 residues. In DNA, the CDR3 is TGTGCCATCAGTTCGGTTAACACCGGGGAGCTGTTTTTT. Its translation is CAISSVNTGELFF.

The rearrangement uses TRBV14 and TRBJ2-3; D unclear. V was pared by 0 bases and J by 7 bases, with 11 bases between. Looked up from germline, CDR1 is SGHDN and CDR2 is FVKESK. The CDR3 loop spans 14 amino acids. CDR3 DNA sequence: TGTGCCAGCAGCCAAGATCCCCTCAAACATACGCAGTATTTT. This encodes CASSQDPLKHTQYF.

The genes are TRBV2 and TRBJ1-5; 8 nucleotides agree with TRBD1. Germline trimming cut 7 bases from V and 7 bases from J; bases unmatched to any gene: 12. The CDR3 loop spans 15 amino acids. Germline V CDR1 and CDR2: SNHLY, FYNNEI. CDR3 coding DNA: TGTGCCAGCACCCCAGCGGACAGGGCTGGGCAGCCCCAGCATTTT. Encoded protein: CASTPADRAGQPQHF.

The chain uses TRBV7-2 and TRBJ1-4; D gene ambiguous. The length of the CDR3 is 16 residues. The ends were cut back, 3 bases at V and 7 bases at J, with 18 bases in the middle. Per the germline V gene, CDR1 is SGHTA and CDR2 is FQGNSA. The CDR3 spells CASSLAGLFQSEKLFF. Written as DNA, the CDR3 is TGTGCCAGCAGCTTGGCGGGCCTCTTTCAAAGTGAAAAACTGTTTTTT.

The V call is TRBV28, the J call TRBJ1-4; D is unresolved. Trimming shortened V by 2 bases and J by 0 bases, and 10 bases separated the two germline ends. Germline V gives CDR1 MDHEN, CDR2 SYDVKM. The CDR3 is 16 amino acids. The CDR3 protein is CASSLGVLSTNEKLFF. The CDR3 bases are TGTGCCAGCAGTTTAGGCGTGCTTTCAACTAATGAAAAACTGTTTTTT.

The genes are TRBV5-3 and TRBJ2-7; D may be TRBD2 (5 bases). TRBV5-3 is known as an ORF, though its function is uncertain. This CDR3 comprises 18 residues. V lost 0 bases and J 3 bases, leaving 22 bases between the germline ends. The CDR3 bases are TGTGCCAGAAGCTTGGCCCCGGGAACCAAGCTACCCTTCTACGAGCAGTACTTC. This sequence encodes CARSLAPGTKLPFYEQYF.